This T cell receptor (beta chain) was retrieved from a study of blood T cell repertoires in COVID-19 (dated by TCRdb to 2018 to 2021). For the study in its entirety: Samples from collaborators originated in the United States, Italy and Spain and spanned both the acute and convalescent phases of COVID-19. The prospective study material was composed of cDNA or gDNA derived from T cells, B-cell-depleted T cells, or PBMCs. Subjects who had been exposed to COVID-19, were actively infected with it, or had recovered from it provided the deeply sampled blood TCRbeta repertoires that made up the dataset. The repertoires were released in a freely available public database meant as a resource for research on the immune response to SARS-CoV-2. Samples came from the ongoing ImmuneRACE study (first 160 participants) plus 1,254 subjects from 6 global collaborators. Sample metadata almost always included a de-identified subject ID, COVID-19 status, age in years and sex. Where available, HLA class I and class II types were obtained from metadata supplied by the sample provider rather than from assay-based typing.

The CDR3 contains 17 residues, cysteine and phenylalanine counted. Only the CDR3 DNA is retained, 51 bases long and in frame from the first base. The germline V gene specifies SGHRS as CDR1 and YFSETQ as CDR2. Ends trimmed: V by 3 bases, J by 8 bases; bases unmatched to a gene: 19. Each collaborating institution followed its own protocols to collect whole blood in K2EDTA tubes. For TCRbeta analysis, collaborator samples were shipped as frozen whole blood, as isolated PBMCs, or as DNA extracted from either sample type. Overall study results and their limits: Clinical and demographic metadata were provided uncurated, with the amount varying by source and participant.

This clone occurred a few times. The target of this receptor is not known. One base away there is no much larger clone; base qualities are not given. TCRbeta CDR3 regions were amplified from genomic DNA by means of the immunoSEQ Assay, a bias-controlled multiplex PCR. Under the source paper's analysis protocol: Nucleated cell counts per sample were estimated from amplification of reference gene primers within the assay. Sequence reads were collapsed and filtered to measure the absolute abundance of every unique TCRbeta CDR3 rearrangement. Productive Simpson clonality was computed per sample as the square root of Simpson's diversity index over productive rearrangements. What TCRdb holds here is the immuneACCESS table cut down to in-frame rearrangements. Part of the clones is not present; checked against another copy, under half of the missing clones reflect an unresolved V gene, and the others are unexplained. Clone size and V and J calls were adopted from that table, with D and trimming inferred from the DNA. The sample has 75,000 to 100,000 clones on record, roughly 84% of them singletons. The top ten constitute 4.9% of the sample.

The TCR comes from a woman of 80 years or more with acute or convalescent COVID-19. Sequencing was performed on peripheral blood. The chain employs TRBV5-1 and TRBJ1-1, with TRBD1 matching 7 junction bases. The CDR3 has the sequence CASSSTKKGGLAPEAFF. The nucleotide sequence reads TGCGCCAGCAGCTCAACTAAAAAAGGGGGCCTAGCCCCGGAAGCTTTCTTT.